This TCR beta chain was recovered during a study of OX40 agonist ivuxolimab in advanced cancers. Study-level background: The dose of intravenous ivuxolimab that patients received every 2 weeks ranged from 0.01 to 10 mg/kg. Whole-study results and caveats: Expanded clones belonging to CD8+ T cells outnumbered, on average, those of CD4+.

Details on this clone: Its antigen is not identified.

This table comes from immunoSEQ multiplex PCR, and its TCRdb copy is limited to in-frame clones, with some not included. The data contain 40,000 to 50,000 clones, around nine tenths of them singletons. The germline V gene has CDR1 MNHNY and CDR2 SVGAGI (reference sequence). This CDR3 contains 14 residues. Trimming took off 1 base at V and 5 bases at J, with 9 bases between the two ends. The V gene is TRBV6-6, the J gene TRBJ2-1; D not resolved. The sequence came from an adult with an advanced solid tumor such as melanoma, head and neck, liver or kidney cancer. This sample comprised CD4+ or CD8+ T cells sorted from blood, obtained in a trial of the OX40 agonist ivuxolimab. Written as DNA, the CDR3 is TGTGCCAGCAGTTACTTGATACCGAACAATGAGCAGTTCTTC. Translated: CASSYLIPNNEQFF.